These 17 T cell receptor beta chains originate from one sample sequenced in a study of T cells generated in artificial thymic organoids. Semi-nested PCR with reverse primers in the TRAC or TRBC constant regions amplified each chain separately. MiXCR, applied by TCRdb to the 5' RACE reads, yields one record per CDR3 protein. This sample has 5,000 to 7,000 distinct CDR3 sequences, with about 31% found just once. Source material: naive CD8+ T cells from blood. Regarding subset: CD3+TCRalphabeta+CD8SP T cells; for blood, CD45RO-CCR7+ naive CD8+ T cells. The source is a human donor who gave cord blood stem cells for thymic organoid culture, a cardiac surgery patient who gave postnatal thymus, or a blood donor (not recorded which).

The V call is TRBV7-6, the J call TRBJ2-7; TRBD1 agrees at 7 bases. This CDR3 contains 15 residues. V was pared by 4 bases and J by 3 bases, with 9 bases of the junction left unmatched. The germline V gene has CDR1 SGHVS and CDR2 FNYEAQ. CDR3 loop: CASSSLTGRNYEQYF. CDR3 coding DNA: TGTGCCAGCAGCTCGCTGACAGGGAGAAACTACGAGCAGTACTTC.

This chain connects TRBV12-3 or TRBV12-4 to TRBJ2-1, with 7 bases fitting TRBD2. The CDR3 contains 16 residues. V was clipped by 8 bases and J by 7 bases; unmatched bases: 17. This CDR3 reads CASGTILGPGGNEQFF. In nucleotides, the CDR3 is TGTGCCAGCGGAACCATTTTGGGGCCCGGGGGGAATGAGCAGTTCTTC.

This chain joins TRBV5-1 and TRBJ2-5; no reliable D call. In germline, CDR1 is SGHRS, CDR2 YFSETQ. V was cut by 3 bases and J by 4 bases, with 10 bases left in between. The CDR3 extends over 13 amino acids. DNA of the CDR3: TGCGCCAGCAGCTCGATTGTCGCAGAGACCCAGTACTTC. It specifies CASSSIVAETQYF.

The chain carries TRBV27 and TRBJ2-7, with D possibly being TRBD1 (5 bases). V was pared by 6 bases and J by 2 bases, with 11 bases between. The CDR3 extends over 13 amino acids. Germline loops: CDR1 MNHEY, CDR2 SMNVEV (reference sequence). This CDR3 reads CASSQGLAYEQYF. The CDR3, as DNA: TGTGCCAGCAGCCAGGGATTGGCCTACGAGCAGTACTTC.

This clonotype was found a few times. V gene TRBV29-1 combines with J gene TRBJ2-1; D not resolved. The V end lost 7 bases, the J end lost 8 bases, and 9 bases lay between the germline ends. Germline V gene sequence: CDR1 SQVTM, CDR2 ANQGSEA. The CDR3 contains 10 residues. The CDR3 nucleotides read TGCAGCGCACTCGGTGATGAGCAGTTCTTC. Its translation is CSALGDEQFF.

By share, this clonotype counts as medium-sized. This sequence joins TRBV5-1 and TRBJ2-7; D remains unclear. The germline gives CDR1 SGHRS, CDR2 YFSETQ. Trimming pared 6 bases from V and 1 base from J, leaving 17 bases between. CDR3 length equals 15 residues. The CDR3 sequence: CASTIYGAPSYEQYF. CDR3 coding DNA: TGCGCCAGCACAATTTACGGAGCCCCATCCTACGAGCAGTACTTC.

This clonotype is categorized as medium-sized. J is TRBJ2-1 and V is TRBV29-1, with 9 bases fitting TRBD2. This CDR3 comprises 15 residues. V gave up 2 bases and J gave up 4 bases; unmatched junction bases: 6. CDR1 is SQVTM, CDR2 ANQGSEA, per germline. The CDR3 protein is CSVEPRLAGYNEQFF. The CDR3 DNA sequence: TGCAGCGTTGAACCCCGGCTAGCGGGGTACAATGAGCAGTTCTTC.

The rearrangement links TRBV7-9 to TRBJ1-5; D is unclear. Trimming removed 1 base at V and 1 base at J, with 5 bases between. The CDR3 loop spans 14 amino acids. Germline V gene sequence: CDR1 SEHNR, CDR2 FQNEAQ (reference sequence). The CDR3 DNA sequence: TGTGCCAGCAGCTTAGTGGGGAGCAATCAGCCCCAGCATTTT. Translating it yields CASSLVGSNQPQHF.

The gene calls are TRBV20-1 and TRBJ1-1; D is uncertain. V was trimmed by 1 base and J by 1 base, leaving 13 bases between them. The CDR3 covers 15 residues. Per the germline V gene, CDR1 is DFQATT and CDR2 is SNEGSKA (reference sequence). CDR3 sequence reads: CSARAPGNTNTEAFF. The CDR3 DNA follows: TGCAGTGCTAGAGCTCCCGGGAACACGAACACTGAAGCTTTCTTT.

The CDR3 DNA sequence: TGTGCCAGCAGCCCGTCGACCCATGAGCAGTTCTTC. It translates to CASSPSTHEQFF. This rearrangement joins TRBV9 to TRBJ2-1; D call uncertain. V was clipped by 4 bases and J by 8 bases, with 10 bases between them. Germline V lookup: CDR1 SGDLS, CDR2 YYNGEE. This CDR3 has 12 amino acids.

This clonotype is termed medium-sized (0.01 to 0.1%). V usage is TRBV4-1 and J usage is TRBJ1-5; 7 positions match TRBD1. Germline V gene data show CDR1 as MGHRA and CDR2 as YSYEKL. The CDR3 extends over 13 amino acids. The J segment lost 9 bases and the V segment lost 1 base, leaving 3 bases of the junction unmatched. The CDR3 protein is CASSQGQGWPQHF. Here the CDR3 DNA reads TGCGCCAGCAGCCAAGGACAGGGCTGGCCCCAGCATTTT.

The chain has TRBV5-1 and TRBJ2-7, with 11 bases lining up with TRBD1. This CDR3 is 14 amino acids long. V shed 3 bases and J 4 bases; nucleotides not matched to a gene: 3. The germline CDR1 and CDR2 sequences are SGHRS and YFSETQ. CDR3 in DNA: TGCGCCAGCAGCTACGGACAGGGGGCTTACGAGCAGTACTTC. Its translation: CASSYGQGAYEQYF. Using reference TRBV5-1 and TRBJ2-7 for the parts outside the CDR3, the full variable domain is KAGVTQTPRYLIKTRGQQVTLSCSPISGHRSVSWYQQTPGQGLQFLFEYFSETQRNKGNFPGRFSGRQFSNSRSEMNVSTLELGDSALYLCASSYGQGAYEQYFGPGTRLTVT.

V is TRBV10-3 and J is TRBJ2-1, with TRBD1 as a possible D gene (6 bases). Germline-derived CDR1 and CDR2 are ENHRY and SYGVKD. The CDR3 spans 16 residues. V shed 3 bases and J shed 3 bases, with 15 bases lying between them. DNA of the CDR3: TGTGCCATCAGTGACCCTGAGGGGGACATCTACAATGAGCAGTTCTTC. Its translation: CAISDPEGDIYNEQFF.

V gene TRBV15 combines with J gene TRBJ2-7; perhaps TRBD1 as D (6 bases). V lost 5 bases, J lost 4 bases, and 12 bases lay in between. The CDR3 has 13 amino acids. Germline values: CDR1 LNHNV, CDR2 YYDKDF (reference sequence). The CDR3 coding sequence is TGTGCCACCAGCCCAAACAGGGAGTACGAGCAGTACTTC. Its translation: CATSPNREYEQYF. Using reference TRBV15 and TRBJ2-7 for the parts outside the CDR3, the full variable domain is DAMVIQNPRYQVTQFGKPVTLSCSQTLNHNVMYWYQQKSSQAPKLLFHYYDKDFNNEADTPDNFQSRRPNTSFCFLDIRSPGLGDTAMYLCATSPNREYEQYFGPGTRLTVT.

The rearrangement uses TRBV27 and TRBJ2-7; D unclear. This CDR3 is 13 amino acids long. CDR1 and CDR2 (germline): MNHEY, SMNVEV (reference sequence). Deletions cut 0 bases from V and 12 bases from J, with 15 bases between. The CDR3 DNA reads TGTGCCAGCAGTTTATCGGACCACGGGCCGTTGTACTTC. Translating gives CASSLSDHGPLYF.

This clonotype is categorized as medium-sized (0.01 to 0.1%). The chain combines TRBV7-8 with TRBJ2-2; D is perhaps TRBD1 (5 bases). CDR1 is SGHVS, CDR2 FQNEAQ, per germline. This CDR3 has 16 amino acids. V lost 2 bases and J lost 6, with 16 bases in between. The CDR3 sequence: CASSLSAPGWAGELFF. The CDR3 nucleotides read TGTGCCAGCAGCTTATCGGCCCCAGGGTGGGCCGGGGAGCTGTTTTTT. The full variable domain, its missing parts supplied by reference TRBV7-8 and TRBJ2-2, is GAGVSQSPRYKVAKRGQDVALRCDPISGHVSLFWYQQALGQGPEFLTYFQNEAQLDKSGLPSDRFFAERPEGSVSTLKIQRTQQEDSAVYLCASSLSAPGWAGELFFGEGSRLTVL.

CDR3: CASSLDYYEQYF. In DNA form, the CDR3 reads TGTGCCAGCAGTCTGGACTACTACGAGCAGTACTTC. The chain joins TRBV28 to TRBJ2-7; the D gene is possibly TRBD2 (6 bases). V lost 5 bases to trimming and J lost 3 bases, with 8 bases between them. CDR1 is MDHEN and CDR2 is SYDVKM in the germline V gene. This CDR3 comprises 12 residues.